This TCR beta chain comes out of a study of T cell responses to AZD1222 COVID-19 vaccine (dated by TCRdb to 2020 to 2023). Background for the entire study: TCR sequencing was performed for some 250 trial participants, of whom about 200 were given two doses of AZD1222 and about 25 were given two doses of MenACWY control vaccine. Trial participants were enrolled by age into 18-55, 56-69 and 70-plus year subgroups, with approximately 150, 30 and 60 TCR-sequenced participants respectively.

The CDR3 regions of human TCRbeta chains were analyzed by immunosequencing. The paper's data handling went like this. TCRs in the repertoires were compared against a reference library of SARS-CoV-2-specific TCRs that had been generated with the MIRA antigen-specificity platform. Breadth meant the fraction of unique TCRs that were SARS-CoV-2-associated, whereas depth meant the fraction of total T cells that were SARS-CoV-2-associated. Using the MIRA data, each spike-specific TCR was mapped to the spike region that the TCR reacts to and placed in a CD4 or CD8 class. Log10-transformed breadth and depth values were compared by one-way ANOVA with Sidak's multiple comparisons tests. The table comes from immuneACCESS by way of TCRdb, which keeps in-frame sequences with V and J called. Part of the clones is missing from these tables; in studies checked, under half for an unresolved V gene and the rest for unknown reasons. V and J calls plus clone size are reproduced from that table; the DNA served to infer D and trimming. This sample holds 75,000 to 95,000 clones; about 90% were observed only once. The top ten constitute 6% to 8.5% of the sample.

The sample's time point, from its label and the paper: baseline before first vaccination. Sample treatment or condition, as interpreted from the label and publication: meningococcal conjugate vaccine given as trial control. The vaccinee samples were drawn from two UK trials, COV001 and COV002, one of which was a single-blind randomized controlled phase 2/3 trial testing AZD1222 (ChAdOx1 nCoV-19) in healthy adults. Trial participant PBMC samples were collected at day 0 and day 28 after the second dose for TCRbeta chain sequencing. With regard to this clone: The specificity of this receptor is unknown. Per-nucleotide qualities are absent, and no much larger clonotype sits a single base away.

The investigation overall reported the following: Vaccine-associated CD4 TCRs spanned the whole spike protein, with dominant responses in regions 160-218 and 743-854. Spike-specific TCR breadth and depth rose significantly after two AZD1222 doses compared with day 0 and with MenACWY recipients. Epitopes outside the regions mutated in the B.1.351 and B.1.1.7 variants were reportedly recognized by nearly half of the unique spike-specific TCRs. Conclusions about previously exposed vaccinees are limited, since just a handful of AZD1222 recipients were seropositive for SARS-CoV-2 at baseline. Participants were mostly white British and included more females than males, and it was suggested by the authors that clonal diversity may have been underestimated. Because no day 14 peak-response samples were available, the repertoires could be characterized only after the peak T cell response. The 56-69-year group was small, and its depth increase did not reach significance, likely because of low power.

Measured from the cysteine to the phenylalanine, the CDR3 is 18 residues long. The DNA shown is the 54-base CDR3, in frame from base 1. The germline V and J ends show losses of 6 bases and 4 bases respectively, and no gene match explains 14 bases of the junction. CDR1 and CDR2 (MNHEY, SVGEGT) derive from the germline V gene. The V and J segments used are TRBV6-2 or TRBV6-3 and TRBJ1-5; 11 nucleotides in the junction match TRBD1. Source: peripheral blood, taken on day 0 of MenACWY control vaccination. This TCR was sampled from an adult in good health. DNA sequence: TGTGCCAGCAGCCCTTTGGCCGGGACAGGGGGATGGAATCAGCCCCAGCATTTT. Translated, this gives CASSPLAGTGGWNQPQHF.